This TCR beta chain originates from a study of cytomegalovirus exposure and HLA in healthy donors. Study-wide context: The roughly 110 validation repertoires were reported in a later analysis to have been generated on the same platform as the roughly 700 first-cohort repertoires.

This table comes from immunoSEQ multiplex PCR, and its TCRdb copy is limited to in-frame clones, with some not included. The sample has approximately 44,000 clones; about nine tenths are singletons. Losses at the gene ends were 1 base for V and 10 bases for J; bases not matched to a gene: 6. The germline V gene has CDR1 SGHAT and CDR2 FQNNGV. The CDR3 consists of 13 residues. V and J are TRBV11-2 and TRBJ1-1; 7 bases agree with TRBD1. This sequence originates from a woman aged 25 to 39 in good health and CMV-seronegative. Sequenced material: PBMCs. This CDR3 is CASSLAGGLGAFF. The DNA of the CDR3 is TGTGCCAGCAGCTTAGCAGGGGGACTAGGAGCTTTCTTT.